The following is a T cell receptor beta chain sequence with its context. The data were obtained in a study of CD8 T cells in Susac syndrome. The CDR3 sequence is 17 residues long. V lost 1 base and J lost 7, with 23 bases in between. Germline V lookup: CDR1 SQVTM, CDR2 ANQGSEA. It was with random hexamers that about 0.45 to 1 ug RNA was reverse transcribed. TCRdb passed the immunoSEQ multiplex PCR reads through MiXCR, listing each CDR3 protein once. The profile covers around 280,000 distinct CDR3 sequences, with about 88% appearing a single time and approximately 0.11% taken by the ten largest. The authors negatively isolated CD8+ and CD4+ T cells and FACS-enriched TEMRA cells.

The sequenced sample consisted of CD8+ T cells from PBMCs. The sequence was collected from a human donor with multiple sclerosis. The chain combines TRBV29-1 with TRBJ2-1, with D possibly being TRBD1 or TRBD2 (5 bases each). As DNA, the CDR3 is TGCAGCGTTGAAGGTGCCCAAGACTTGGGGGAAATTAATGAGCAGTTCTTC. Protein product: CSVEGAQDLGEINEQFF.